The T cell receptor beta chain described here comes from a study of T-cell memory formation after mild COVID-19. Whole-study results and caveats: Contracting CD8+ clones were enriched in EMRA, CD4+ mainly in CM and EM.

TCRdb fed the 5' RACE reads into MiXCR, producing one record per CDR3 protein. The data show about 110,000 distinct CDR3 sequences, with roughly 19% seen just once and approximately 5% held by the top ten. This clonotype was observed many times. Its antigen is not identified. This CDR3 contains 13 residues. The germline V and J ends were trimmed by 0 bases and 9 bases, with 9 bases remaining between them. Per germline, CDR1 SGHTA and CDR2 FQGTGA. The chain recombines TRBV7-3 with TRBJ2-1; D remains ambiguous. The source of this sequence is a young man who had mild COVID-19 (a few samples of this study predate the infection). Cell type and time point are not known. The sample was PBMCs or a T cell subset sorted from them (not recorded which). The CDR3 nucleotides read TGTGCCAGCAGCTTAACGGGCCTCGGTGAGCAGTTCTTC. Protein: CASSLTGLGEQFF.